This TCR beta chain stems from a study of Ad26.COV2.S vaccination and SARS-CoV-2 variants. This clone was seen only a few times. Treatment here: some 20 received Ad26.COV2.S at low or high dose, single or two shots; roughly five received placebo; per-sample allocation not given. Sampling occurred on day 63 after the first vaccine or placebo injection. V was cut by 4 bases and J by 1 base, with 11 bases left in between. Germline values: CDR1 SQVTM, CDR2 ANQGSEA. CDR3 length: 13 amino acids. Measured with immunoSEQ multiplex PCR; TCRdb has only the in-frame clones, and not every one. The repertoire holds roughly 350,000 clones, approximately 86% seen once, with 9.5% to 12% in the top ten.

The rearrangement links TRBV29-1 to TRBJ2-7, with no clear D. The sequence derives from a person between 18 and 60 years old who received the Ad26.COV2.S COVID-19 vaccine or a placebo. This sample comprised peripheral blood, obtained in a trial of Ad26.COV2.S vaccine versus placebo. The CDR3 loop reads CSVGTPQSYEQYF. CDR3 DNA sequence: TGCAGCGTTGGGACCCCCCAATCCTACGAGCAGTACTTC.